The 18 T cell receptor beta chains listed next were all sequenced from one sample in a study of cytotoxic CD8 clonotypes in ibrutinib-treated CLL. Repertoires were generated with immunoSEQ multiplex PCR, while TCRdb's copy carries only in-frame clones and drops some. The data show approximately 210,000 clones, about 72% seen once. Source: PBMCs, taken after 24 months of ibrutinib treatment. These receptors were collected from a human donor with chronic lymphocytic leukemia.

The V call is TRBV2, the J call TRBJ2-5, with 10 bases aligning to TRBD2. V shed 6 bases, J shed 4 bases, and the junction held 8 bases outside the gene matches. The CDR3 covers 15 residues. Per germline, CDR1 SNHLY and CDR2 FYNNEI. The CDR3 region is CASRMGLAGAETQYF. The CDR3 region has the DNA TGTGCCAGCAGGATGGGCCTAGCGGGAGCAGAGACCCAGTACTTC.

This chain joins TRBV11-2 and TRBJ2-7; the D is unclear. Trimming removed 3 bases from V and 1 base from J, with 4 bases in between. This CDR3 region has 12 residues. From germline, CDR1 is SGHAT and CDR2 FQNNGV. The CDR3, as DNA: TGTGCCAGCAGCTTTTCATCCTACGAGCAGTACTTC. This encodes CASSFSSYEQYF.

A few counts support this clone. The chain combines TRBV9 with TRBJ2-1; TRBD2 aligns across 10 bases. This CDR3 comprises 19 residues. After removal of 3 bases from V and 3 bases from J, the junction contained 15 bases not matched to a gene. Germline V gene data show CDR1 as SGDLS and CDR2 as YYNGEE. CDR3 coding DNA: TGTGCCAGCAGCGGAGGGCTAGCGGGAGAAATGAAGGTCTACAATGAGCAGTTCTTC. Its translation is CASSGGLAGEMKVYNEQFF.

The chain has TRBV30 and TRBJ1-5, with D unresolved. Looked up from germline, CDR1 is GTSNPN and CDR2 is SVGIG (reference sequence). Trimming shortened V by 3 bases and J by 5 bases, and 11 bases separated the two germline ends. CDR3 size: 13 residues. CDR3 in amino acids: CAWRSGGDQPQHF. The DNA of the CDR3 is TGTGCCTGGAGGTCCGGAGGTGATCAGCCCCAGCATTTT.

The chain's CDR3 is CASSQDHRTSVDEQYF. For the CDR3, the DNA is TGCGCCAGCAGCCAAGATCACCGGACTAGCGTTGACGAGCAGTACTTC. V and J are TRBV4-3 and TRBJ2-7; 9 bases line up with TRBD2. Losses at the gene ends were 0 bases for V and 5 bases for J; bases not matched to a gene: 8. The CDR3 spans 16 residues. Germline loops: CDR1 LGHNA, CDR2 YSLEER.

The rearrangement links TRBV4-1 to TRBJ2-3, with 14 bases matching TRBD2. The germline CDR1 and CDR2 sequences are MGHRA and YSYEKL. The CDR3 length is 18 residues. J was trimmed by 4 bases and V by 3 bases; bases with no gene match: 9. As DNA, the CDR3 is TGCGCCAGCAGCCATGGACTAGCGGGAGGTTTAATCCCAGATACGCAGTATTTT. Translating it yields CASSHGLAGGLIPDTQYF.

J is TRBJ2-2 and V is TRBV19; D gene ambiguous. The CDR3 is 12 residues long. CDR1 and CDR2 from the germline V gene are LNHDA and SQIVND (reference sequence). V shed 3 bases and J shed 6 bases, with 5 bases lying between them. The CDR3 bases are TGTGCCAGTAGTATTCGGTCCGGGGAGCTGTTTTTT. Its protein is CASSIRSGELFF. Based on the CDR3 plus reference TRBV19 and TRBJ2-2, the full variable domain is DGGITQSPKYLFRKEGQNVTLSCEQNLNHDAMYWYRQDPGQGLRLIYYSQIVNDFQKGDIAEGYSVSREKKESFPLTVTSAQKNPTAFYLCASSIRSGELFFGEGSRLTVL.

The rearrangement joins TRBV19 to TRBJ1-5, with 9 bases identical to TRBD1. Germline V gives CDR1 LNHDA, CDR2 SQIVND (reference sequence). Trimming at V came to 4 bases and at J to 3 bases, leaving 4 bases not matched to a gene. The CDR3 is 15 residues long. This CDR3 reads CASSTWDRDNQPQHF. CDR3 bases: TGTGCCAGTAGTACTTGGGACAGGGACAATCAGCCCCAGCATTTT.

The sample holds one count of this clone. This rearrangement joins TRBV5-4 to TRBJ2-1; D may be TRBD1 (6 bases). V was pared by 4 bases and J by 3 bases, with 8 bases between. CDR1 and CDR2 (germline): SGHNT, YYREEE (reference sequence). This CDR3 has 13 amino acids. CDR3 protein: CASSTDSYNEQFF. CDR3 coding DNA: TGTGCCAGCAGCACGGACAGCTACAATGAGCAGTTCTTC.

The genes are TRBV4-3 and TRBJ2-3; D uncertain. This CDR3 comprises 14 residues. The V end was cut by 5 bases, the J end by 6 bases, with 15 bases between. Germline V gives CDR1 LGHNA, CDR2 YSLEER. Here the CDR3 DNA reads TGCGCCAGCAGCGGGCAGCCGATTGGGGATACGCAGTATTTT. Translated: CASSGQPIGDTQYF.

The gene calls are TRBV5-6 and TRBJ1-5; tentatively, D is TRBD1 (6 bases). The CDR3 is 16 amino acids. From germline, CDR1 is SGHDT and CDR2 YYEEEE. The germline V and J ends were trimmed by 1 base and 0 bases, with 11 bases remaining between them. This chain's CDR3 is CASSLTGTSSNQPQHF. The CDR3 nucleotides read TGTGCCAGCAGCTTGACCGGGACAAGTAGCAATCAGCCCCAGCATTTT.

This chain joins TRBV19 and TRBJ1-2; D perhaps matches TRBD1 (5 bases). CDR1 LNHDA and CDR2 SQIVND come from the germline V gene (reference sequence). The CDR3 runs 14 residues. V gave up 1 base and J gave up 8 bases, with 14 bases separating them. CDR3: CASSIGQGVGGYTF. CDR3 in DNA: TGTGCCAGTAGTATAGGGCAGGGCGTTGGAGGCTACACCTTC.

V gene TRBV4-3 combines with J gene TRBJ2-1, with 8 bases fitting TRBD2. This CDR3 is 16 amino acids long. V shed 0 bases, J shed 5 bases, and the junction held 6 bases outside the gene matches. Germline values: CDR1 LGHNA, CDR2 YSLEER. This CDR3 is CASSQDWREDNNEQFF. The CDR3 nucleotides read TGCGCCAGCAGCCAAGATTGGCGGGAGGATAACAATGAGCAGTTCTTC.

The J gene is TRBJ2-4, the V gene TRBV7-8; D is unclear. This CDR3 spans 15 amino acids. V lost 5 bases, J lost 0 bases, and 11 bases lay in between. CDR1 is SGHVS, CDR2 FQNEAQ, per germline. CDR3 sequence reads: CASSPSALAKNIQYF. In nucleotides, the CDR3 is TGTGCCAGCAGCCCATCGGCACTAGCCAAAAACATTCAGTACTTC.

The genes are TRBV5-4 and TRBJ2-3; D not resolved. Germline values: CDR1 SGHNT, CDR2 YYREEE (reference sequence). The CDR3 spans 12 residues. The V end was cut by 5 bases, the J end by 2 bases, with 6 bases between. CDR3 residues: CASSTPTDTQYF. The CDR3 region has the DNA TGTGCCAGCAGTACGCCCACAGATACGCAGTATTTT.

This clone was recorded only once. The genes are TRBV6-5 and TRBJ2-1; 7 positions match TRBD2. CDR1 is MNHEY, CDR2 SVGAGI, per germline. This CDR3 comprises 14 residues. V dropped 4 bases and J dropped 4; count of bases not matched to a gene: 4. CDR3 residues: CASSFRGEYNEQFF. The CDR3, as DNA: TGTGCCAGCAGTTTCCGGGGGGAATACAATGAGCAGTTCTTC.

The chain is built from TRBV7-2 and TRBJ2-1; D uncertain. Trimming pared 8 bases from V and 10 bases from J, leaving 24 bases between. This CDR3 is built from 15 residues. The germline V gene encodes CDR1 SGHTA and CDR2 FQGNSA. DNA for the CDR3: TGTGCCAGCGGGTCCACTACTACCTCCTATGGGGAGCAGTTCTTC. Translated, it gives CASGSTTTSYGEQFF.

The chain has TRBV7-2 and TRBJ1-2; D is unclear. The CDR3 is 14 residues long. Trimming took 3 bases from V and 8 from J, leaving 16 bases between them. Germline V gene data show CDR1 as SGHTA and CDR2 as FQGNSA. The CDR3 DNA reads TGTGCCAGCAGCTTCGCCAGCCCGGCGGGCGGCTACACCTTC. It specifies CASSFASPAGGYTF.